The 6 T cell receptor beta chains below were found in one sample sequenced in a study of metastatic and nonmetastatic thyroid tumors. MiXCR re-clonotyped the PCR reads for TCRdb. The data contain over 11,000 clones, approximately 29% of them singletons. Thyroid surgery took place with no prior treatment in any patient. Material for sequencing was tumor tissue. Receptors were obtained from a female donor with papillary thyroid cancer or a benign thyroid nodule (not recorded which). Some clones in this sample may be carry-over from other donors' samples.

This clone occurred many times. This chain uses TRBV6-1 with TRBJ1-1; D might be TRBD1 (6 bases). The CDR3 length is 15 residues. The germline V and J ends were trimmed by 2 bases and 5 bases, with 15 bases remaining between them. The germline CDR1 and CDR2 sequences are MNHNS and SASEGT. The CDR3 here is CASSERGEGGTEAFF. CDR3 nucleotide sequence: TGTGCCAGCAGTGAAAGGGGAGAAGGGGGAACTGAAGCTTTCTTT.

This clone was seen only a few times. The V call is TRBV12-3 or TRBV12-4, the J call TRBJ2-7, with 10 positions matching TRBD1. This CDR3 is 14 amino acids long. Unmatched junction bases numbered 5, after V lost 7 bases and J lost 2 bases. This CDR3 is CASTPGTGAYEQYF. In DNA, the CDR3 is TGTGCCAGCACCCCGGGGACAGGGGCCTACGAGCAGTACTTC.

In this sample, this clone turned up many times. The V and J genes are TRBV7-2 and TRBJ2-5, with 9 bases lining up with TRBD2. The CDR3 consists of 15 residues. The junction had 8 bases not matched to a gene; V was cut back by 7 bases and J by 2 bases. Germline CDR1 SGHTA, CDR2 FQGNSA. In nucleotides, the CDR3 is TGTGCCAGCATGTGGGCTAGCGGGGTACAAGAGACCCAGTACTTC. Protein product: CASMWASGVQETQYF. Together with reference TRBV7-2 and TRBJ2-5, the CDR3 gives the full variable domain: GAGVSQSPSNKVTEKGKDVELRCDPISGHTALYWYRQSLGQGLEFLIYFQGNSAPDKSGLPSDRFSAERTGGSVSTLTIQRTQQEDSAVYLCASMWASGVQETQYFGPGTRLLVL.

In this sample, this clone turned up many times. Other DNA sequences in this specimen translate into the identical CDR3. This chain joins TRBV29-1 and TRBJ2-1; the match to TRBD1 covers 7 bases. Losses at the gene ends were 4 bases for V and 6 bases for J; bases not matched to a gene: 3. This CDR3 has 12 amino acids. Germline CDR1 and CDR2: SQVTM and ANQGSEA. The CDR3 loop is CSVGGQTNEQFF. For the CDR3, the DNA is TGCAGCGTTGGGGGACAGACCAATGAGCAGTTCTTC.

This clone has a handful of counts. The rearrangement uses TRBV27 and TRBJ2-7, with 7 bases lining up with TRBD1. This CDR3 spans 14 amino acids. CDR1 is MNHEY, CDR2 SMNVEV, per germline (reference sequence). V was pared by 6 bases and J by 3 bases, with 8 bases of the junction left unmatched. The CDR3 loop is CASSKVTGRYEQYF. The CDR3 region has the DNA TGTGCCAGCAGCAAAGTGACAGGGCGCTACGAGCAGTACTTC.

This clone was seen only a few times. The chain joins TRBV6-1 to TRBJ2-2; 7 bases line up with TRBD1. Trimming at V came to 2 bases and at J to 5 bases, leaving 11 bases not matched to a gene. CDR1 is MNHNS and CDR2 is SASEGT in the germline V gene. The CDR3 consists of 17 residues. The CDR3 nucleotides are TGTGCCAGCAGTGAACGGGAAGACAGGGTAGGGACCGGGGAGCTGTTTTTT. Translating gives CASSEREDRVGTGELFF.